This is a list of T cell receptor beta chains from one sample in a study of shared clonotypes between healthy human individuals. TCRdb's copy holds only in-frame clones and misses some; the assay was immunoSEQ multiplex PCR. The sample holds 2 million or so clones, around 96% seen once. Sequencing input: naive CD8+ T cells sorted from blood. These receptors all come from a young man in good health. Each CDR3 is given with its conserved first and last residue. D genes are given only for firm matches. Where a row states a size, it is once, few, many or the class of an expanded clone; other rows omit it.

TRBJ2-3	once	TRBD1	TRBV9	CASSGATGLGTDTQYF	TGTGCCAGCAGCGGAGCGACAGGGTTAGGCACAGATACGCAGTATTTT
TRBJ2-7	many	TRBD2	TRBV9	CASSVDGSGGAGDEQYF	TGTGCCAGCAGCGTAGACGGTAGCGGGGGGGCCGGCGACGAGCAGTACTTC
TRBJ1-2	once	TRBD1	TRBV2	CASLDRVLDGYTF	TGTGCCAGCCTTGACAGGGTCTTGGATGGCTACACCTTC
TRBJ2-3	-	-	TRBV27	CASSSVGLRYTDTQYF	TGTGCCAGCAGCTCAGTAGGGCTTAGATACACAGATACGCAGTATTTT
TRBJ2-7	-	-	TRBV4-1	CASSQVRGYEQYF	TGCGCCAGCAGCCAGGTACGGGGTTACGAGCAGTACTTC
TRBJ2-5	-	TRBD2	TRBV7-9	CASSPPSGSVLVETQYF	TGTGCCAGCAGCCCCCCTAGCGGGAGCGTACTTGTGGAGACCCAGTACTTC
TRBJ1-1	-	-	TRBV13	CASSLAGEGTEAFF	TGTGCCAGCAGCTTAGCAGGGGAGGGAACTGAAGCTTTCTTT
TRBJ2-7	once	TRBD2	TRBV7-2	CASSPLAGPPYEQYF	TGTGCCAGCAGCCCCCTAGCGGGACCGCCCTACGAGCAGTACTTC
TRBJ2-3	-	-	TRBV14	CASSPTSLAWPDTQYF	TGTGCCAGCAGCCCAACTTCATTAGCTTGGCCAGATACGCAGTATTTT
TRBJ2-1	-	-	TRBV21-1	CASSRGNEQFF	TGTGCCAGCAGCAGGGGGAATGAGCAGTTCTTC
TRBJ2-1	few	TRBD1	TRBV6-4	CASSDSIGRQGENEQFF	TGTGCCAGCAGTGACTCGATTGGCAGGCAGGGGGAGAATGAGCAGTTCTTC
TRBJ2-2	-	-	TRBV4-3	CASSQVRTNTGELFF	TGCGCCAGCAGCCAAGTTAGGACGAACACCGGGGAGCTGTTTTTT
TRBJ2-7	once	TRBD2	TRBV10-2	CASSGRDDEQYF	TGCGCCAGCTCCGGGAGGGACGACGAGCAGTACTTC
TRBJ2-7	-	-	TRBV27	CASKGGSEQYF	TGTGCCAGCAAAGGTGGCTCCGAGCAGTACTTC
TRBJ2-4	-	-	TRBV5-1	CASSLGGRDDIQYF	TGCGCCAGCAGCTTGGGAGGCAGGGACGACATTCAGTACTTC
TRBJ2-2	few	TRBD1	TRBV6-5	CASSTTGGGELFF	TGTGCCAGCAGTACCACAGGGGGCGGGGAGCTGTTTTTT